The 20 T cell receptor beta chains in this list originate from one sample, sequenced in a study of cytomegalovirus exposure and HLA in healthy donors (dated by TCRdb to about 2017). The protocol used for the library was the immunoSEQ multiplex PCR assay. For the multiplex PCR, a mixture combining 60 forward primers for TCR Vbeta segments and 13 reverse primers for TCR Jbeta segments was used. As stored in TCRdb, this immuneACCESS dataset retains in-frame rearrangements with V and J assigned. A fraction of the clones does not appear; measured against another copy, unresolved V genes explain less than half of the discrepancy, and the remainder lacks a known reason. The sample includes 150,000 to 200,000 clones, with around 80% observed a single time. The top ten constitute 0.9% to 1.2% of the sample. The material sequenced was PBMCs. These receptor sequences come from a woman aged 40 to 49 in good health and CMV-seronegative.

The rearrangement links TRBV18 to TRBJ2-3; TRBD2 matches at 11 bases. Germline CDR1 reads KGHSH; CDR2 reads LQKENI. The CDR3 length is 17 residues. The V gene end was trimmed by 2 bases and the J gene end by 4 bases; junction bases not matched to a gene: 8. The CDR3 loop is CASSPDLLAGGADTQYF. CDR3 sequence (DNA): TGTGCCAGCTCACCAGACCTCCTAGCGGGAGGCGCAGATACGCAGTATTTT.

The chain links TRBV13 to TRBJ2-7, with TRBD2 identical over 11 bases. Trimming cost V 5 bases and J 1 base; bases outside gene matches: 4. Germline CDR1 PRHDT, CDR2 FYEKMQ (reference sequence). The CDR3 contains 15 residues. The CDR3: CASSRGLADSYEQYV. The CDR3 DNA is TGTGCCAGCAGCCGGGGACTAGCGGATTCCTACGAGCAGTACGTC.

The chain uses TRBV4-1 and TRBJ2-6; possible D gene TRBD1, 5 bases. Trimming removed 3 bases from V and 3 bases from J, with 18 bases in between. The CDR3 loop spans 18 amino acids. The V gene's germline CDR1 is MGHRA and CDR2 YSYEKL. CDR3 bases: TGCGCCAGCAGCCAGACCCCTGAAGGGGTTTATGGGGCCAACGTCCTGACTTTC. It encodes CASSQTPEGVYGANVLTF.

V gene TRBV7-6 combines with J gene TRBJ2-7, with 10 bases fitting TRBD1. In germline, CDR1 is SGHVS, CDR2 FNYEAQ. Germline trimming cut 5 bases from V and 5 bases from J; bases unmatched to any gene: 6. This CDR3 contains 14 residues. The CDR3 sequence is CASSHGTGEDEQYF. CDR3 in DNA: TGTGCCAGCAGCCACGGGACAGGGGAGGACGAGCAGTACTTC.

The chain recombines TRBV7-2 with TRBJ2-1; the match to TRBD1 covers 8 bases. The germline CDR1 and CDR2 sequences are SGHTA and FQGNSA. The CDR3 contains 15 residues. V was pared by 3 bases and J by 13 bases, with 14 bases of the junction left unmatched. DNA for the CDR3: TGTGCCAGCAGCTTGGCCCCCGGACAGGGTGGACCCCAGTTCTTC. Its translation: CASSLAPGQGGPQFF.

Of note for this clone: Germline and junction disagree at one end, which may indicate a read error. The CDR3 reads CASSQVRGGSADTQYF. As DNA, the CDR3 is TGCGCCAGCAGCCAAGTCCGGGGGGGGTCGGCAGATACGCAGTATTTT. The J gene is TRBJ2-3, the V gene TRBV5-4; 8 nucleotides agree with TRBD2. This CDR3 comprises 16 residues. The germline V gene encodes CDR1 SGHNT and CDR2 YYREEE (reference sequence).

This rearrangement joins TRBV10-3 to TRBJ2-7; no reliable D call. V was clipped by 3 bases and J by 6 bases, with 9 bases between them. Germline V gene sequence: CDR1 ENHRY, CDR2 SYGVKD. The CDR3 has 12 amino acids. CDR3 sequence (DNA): TGTGCCATCAGTGACCAGGTCTCCGAGCAGTACGTC. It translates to CAISDQVSEQYV.

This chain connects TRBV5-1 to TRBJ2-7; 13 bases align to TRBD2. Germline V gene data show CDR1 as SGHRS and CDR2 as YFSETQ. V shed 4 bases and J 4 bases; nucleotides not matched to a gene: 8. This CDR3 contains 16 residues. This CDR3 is CASSPRTSGSQYEQYF. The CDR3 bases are TGCGCCAGCAGCCCGCGGACTAGCGGGAGTCAGTACGAGCAGTACTTC.

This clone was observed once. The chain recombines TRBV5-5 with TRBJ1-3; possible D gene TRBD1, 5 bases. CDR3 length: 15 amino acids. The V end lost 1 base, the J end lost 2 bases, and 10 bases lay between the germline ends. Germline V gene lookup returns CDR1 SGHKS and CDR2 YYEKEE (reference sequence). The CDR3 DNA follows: TGTGCCAGCAGCTTGCAGGGAGGGACTGGAAACACCATATATTTT. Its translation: CASSLQGGTGNTIYF.

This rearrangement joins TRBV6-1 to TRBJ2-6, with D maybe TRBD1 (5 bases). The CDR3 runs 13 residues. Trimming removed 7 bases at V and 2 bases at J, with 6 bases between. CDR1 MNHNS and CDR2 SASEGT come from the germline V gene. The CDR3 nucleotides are TGTGCCAGCACAGGGCCTGGGGCCAACGTCCTGACTTTC. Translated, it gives CASTGPGANVLTF.

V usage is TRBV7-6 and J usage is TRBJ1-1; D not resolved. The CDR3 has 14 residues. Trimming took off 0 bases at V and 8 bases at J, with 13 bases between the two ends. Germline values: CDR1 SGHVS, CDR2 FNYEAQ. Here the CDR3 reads CASSLAEGKDEAFF. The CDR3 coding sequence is TGTGCCAGCAGCTTAGCGGAGGGAAAAGACGAAGCTTTCTTT.

CDR3 region: CASTRVDGYTF. The CDR3 bases are TGTGCCAGCACCCGGGTCGATGGCTACACCTTC. The rearrangement uses TRBV7-2 and TRBJ1-2; D is ambiguous. The germline V and J ends were trimmed by 7 bases and 6 bases, with 9 bases remaining between them. Germline values: CDR1 SGHTA, CDR2 FQGNSA. This CDR3 contains 11 residues.

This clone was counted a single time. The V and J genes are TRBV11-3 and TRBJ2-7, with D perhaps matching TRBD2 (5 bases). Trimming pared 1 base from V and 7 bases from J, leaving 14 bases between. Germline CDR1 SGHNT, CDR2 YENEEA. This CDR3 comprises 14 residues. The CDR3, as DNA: TGTGCCAGCAGCTTAGTAGTGGGGTCGGGGGAGCAGTACTTC. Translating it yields CASSLVVGSGEQYF.

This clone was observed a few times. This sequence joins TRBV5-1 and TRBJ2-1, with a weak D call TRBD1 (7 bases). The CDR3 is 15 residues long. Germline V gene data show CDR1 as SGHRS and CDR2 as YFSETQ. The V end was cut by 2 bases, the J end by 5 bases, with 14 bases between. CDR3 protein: CASSFAGQRNNEQFF. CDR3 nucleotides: TGCGCCAGCAGCTTTGCGGGACAGCGGAACAATGAGCAGTTCTTC.

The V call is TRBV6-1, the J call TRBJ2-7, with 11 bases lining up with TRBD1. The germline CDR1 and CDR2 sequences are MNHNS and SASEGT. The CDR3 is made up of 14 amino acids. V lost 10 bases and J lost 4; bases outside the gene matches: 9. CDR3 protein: CATRSRDRGYEQYF. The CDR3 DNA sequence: TGTGCCACGCGTAGCCGGGACAGGGGGTACGAGCAGTACTTC.

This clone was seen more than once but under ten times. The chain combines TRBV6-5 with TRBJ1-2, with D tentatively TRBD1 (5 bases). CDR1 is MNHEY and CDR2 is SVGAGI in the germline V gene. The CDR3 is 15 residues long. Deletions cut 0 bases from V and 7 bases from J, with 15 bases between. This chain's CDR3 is CASSYSGGVAVGYTF. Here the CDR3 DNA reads TGTGCCAGCAGTTACTCGGGAGGGGTCGCGGTTGGCTACACCTTC.

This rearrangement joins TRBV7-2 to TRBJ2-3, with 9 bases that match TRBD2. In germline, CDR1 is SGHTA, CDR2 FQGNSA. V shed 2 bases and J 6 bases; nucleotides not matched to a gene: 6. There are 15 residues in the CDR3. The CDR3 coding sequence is TGTGCCAGCAGCTTACCGTCTAGCGGGATCGATACGCAGTATTTT. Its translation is CASSLPSSGIDTQYF.

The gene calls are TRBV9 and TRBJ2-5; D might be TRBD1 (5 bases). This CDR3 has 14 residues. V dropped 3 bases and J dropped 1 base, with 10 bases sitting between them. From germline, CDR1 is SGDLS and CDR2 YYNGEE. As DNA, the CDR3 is TGTGCCAGCAGCGGAAGACAGCCCCAAGAGACCCAGTACTTC. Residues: CASSGRQPQETQYF.

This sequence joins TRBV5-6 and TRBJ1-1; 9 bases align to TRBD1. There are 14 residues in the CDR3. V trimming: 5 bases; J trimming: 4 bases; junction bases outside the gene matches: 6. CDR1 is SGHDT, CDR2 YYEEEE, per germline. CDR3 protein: CASSSSTGGTEAFF. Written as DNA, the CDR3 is TGTGCCAGCAGTTCCTCGACAGGGGGCACTGAAGCTTTCTTT.

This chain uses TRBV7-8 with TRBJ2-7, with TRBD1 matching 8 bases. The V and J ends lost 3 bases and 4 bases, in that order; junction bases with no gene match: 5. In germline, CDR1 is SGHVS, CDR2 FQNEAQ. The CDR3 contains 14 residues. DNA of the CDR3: TGTGCCAGCAGCTTCCCCGGACAGGGTTACGAGCAGTACTTC. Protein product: CASSFPGQGYEQYF.